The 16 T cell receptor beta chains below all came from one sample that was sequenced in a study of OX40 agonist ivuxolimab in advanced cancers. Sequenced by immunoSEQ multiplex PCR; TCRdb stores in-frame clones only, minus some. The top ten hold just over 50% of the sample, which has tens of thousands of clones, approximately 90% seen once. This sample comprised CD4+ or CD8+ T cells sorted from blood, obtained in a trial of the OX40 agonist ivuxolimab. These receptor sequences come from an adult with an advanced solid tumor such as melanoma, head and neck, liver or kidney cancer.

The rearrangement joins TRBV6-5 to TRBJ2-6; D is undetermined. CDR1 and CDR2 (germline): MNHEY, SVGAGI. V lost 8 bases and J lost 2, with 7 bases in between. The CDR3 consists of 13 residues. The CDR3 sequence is CASRLTGANVLTF. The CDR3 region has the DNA TGTGCCAGCCGACTTACTGGGGCCAACGTCCTGACTTTC.

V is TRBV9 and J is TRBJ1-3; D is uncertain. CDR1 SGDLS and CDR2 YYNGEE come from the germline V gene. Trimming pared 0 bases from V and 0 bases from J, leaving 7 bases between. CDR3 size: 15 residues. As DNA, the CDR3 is TGTGCCAGCAGCGTAGATAACAACTCTGGAAACACCATATATTTT. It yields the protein CASSVDNNSGNTIYF.

The CDR3 region is CASSLELANQETQYF. The DNA of the CDR3 is TGTGCCAGCAGCTTGGAACTAGCGAACCAAGAGACCCAGTACTTC. This chain joins TRBV5-4 and TRBJ2-5; the match to TRBD2 covers 7 bases. V was clipped by 0 bases and J by 0 bases; unmatched bases: 2. The CDR3 is 15 residues long. From germline, CDR1 is SGHNT and CDR2 YYREEE (reference sequence). Supplemented by reference TRBV5-4 and TRBJ2-5, the full variable domain reads ETGVTQSPTHLIKTRGQQVTLRCSSQSGHNTVSWYQQALGQGPQFIFQYYREEENGRGNFPPRFSGLQFPNYSSELNVNALELDDSALYLCASSLELANQETQYFGPGTRLLVL.

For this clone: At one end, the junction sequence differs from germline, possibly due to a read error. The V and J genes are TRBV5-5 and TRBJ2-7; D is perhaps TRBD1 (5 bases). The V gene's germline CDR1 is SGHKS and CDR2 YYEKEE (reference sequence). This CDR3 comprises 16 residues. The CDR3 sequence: CASTLDISYSSYEQYF. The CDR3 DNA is TGTGCCAGCACCTTGGACATTTCGTACAGCTCCTACGAGCAGTACTTC.

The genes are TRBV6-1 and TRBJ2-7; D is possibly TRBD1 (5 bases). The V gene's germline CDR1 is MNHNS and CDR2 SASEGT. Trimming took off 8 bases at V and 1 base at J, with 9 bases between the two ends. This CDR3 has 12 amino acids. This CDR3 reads CASWQGSYEQYF. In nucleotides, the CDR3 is TGTGCCAGCTGGCAGGGATCCTACGAGCAGTACTTC.

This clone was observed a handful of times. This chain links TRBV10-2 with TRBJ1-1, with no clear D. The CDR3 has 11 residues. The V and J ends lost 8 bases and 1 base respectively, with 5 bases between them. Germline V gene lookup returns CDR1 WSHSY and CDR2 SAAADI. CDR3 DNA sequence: TGCGCCAGCGGGCAGAACACTGAAGCTTTCTTT. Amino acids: CASGQNTEAFF.

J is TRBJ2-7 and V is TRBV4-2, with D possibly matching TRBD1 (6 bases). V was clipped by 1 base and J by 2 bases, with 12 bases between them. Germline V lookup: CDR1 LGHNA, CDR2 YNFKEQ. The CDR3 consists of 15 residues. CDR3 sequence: CASSQASGVAYEQYF. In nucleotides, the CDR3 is TGTGCCAGCAGCCAAGCGTCAGGGGTTGCCTACGAGCAGTACTTC.

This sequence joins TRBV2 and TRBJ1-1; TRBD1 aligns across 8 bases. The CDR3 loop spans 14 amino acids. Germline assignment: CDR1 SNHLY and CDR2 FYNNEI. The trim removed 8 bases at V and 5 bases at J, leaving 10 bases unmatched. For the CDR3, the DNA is TGTGCCAGCCGAATGGGGCAGGGGGCAACTGAAGCTTTCTTT. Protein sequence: CASRMGQGATEAFF. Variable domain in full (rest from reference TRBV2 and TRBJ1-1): EPEVTQTPSHQVTQMGQEVILRCVPISNHLYFYWYRQILGQKVEFLVSFYNNEISEKSEIFDDQFSVERPDGSNFTLKIRSTKLEDSAMYFCASRMGQGATEAFFGQGTRLTVV.

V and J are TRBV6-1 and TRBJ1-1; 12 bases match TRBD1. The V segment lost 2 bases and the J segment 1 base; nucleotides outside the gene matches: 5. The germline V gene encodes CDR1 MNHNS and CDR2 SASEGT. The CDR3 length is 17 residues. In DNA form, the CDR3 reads TGTGCCAGCAGTGAACCAGGGACAGGGGGCGCGAACACTGAAGCTTTCTTT. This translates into CASSEPGTGGANTEAFF.

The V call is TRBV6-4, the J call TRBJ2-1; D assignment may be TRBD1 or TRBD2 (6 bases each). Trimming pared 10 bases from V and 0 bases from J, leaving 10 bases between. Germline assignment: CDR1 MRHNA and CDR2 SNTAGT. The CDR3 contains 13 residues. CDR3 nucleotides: TGTGCCACCGGGGGCCCCTCCTACAATGAGCAGTTCTTC. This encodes CATGGPSYNEQFF.

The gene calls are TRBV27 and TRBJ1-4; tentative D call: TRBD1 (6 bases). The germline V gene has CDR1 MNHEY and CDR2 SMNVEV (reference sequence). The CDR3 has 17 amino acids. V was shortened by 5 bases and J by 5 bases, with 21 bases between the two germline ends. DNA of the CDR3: TGTGCCAGCAGTCGACAGGCGGGCGCTTTTTTAAATGAAAAACTGTTTTTT. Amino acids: CASSRQAGAFLNEKLFF.

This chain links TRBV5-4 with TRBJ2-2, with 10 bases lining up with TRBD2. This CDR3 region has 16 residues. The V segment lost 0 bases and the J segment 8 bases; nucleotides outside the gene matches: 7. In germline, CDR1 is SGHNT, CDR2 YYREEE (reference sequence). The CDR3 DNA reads TGTGCCAGCAGCTTGGGGAGCGGGAGGGCCGAAGGGGAGCTGTTTTTT. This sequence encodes CASSLGSGRAEGELFF. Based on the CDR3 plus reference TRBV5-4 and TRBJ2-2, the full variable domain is ETGVTQSPTHLIKTRGQQVTLRCSSQSGHNTVSWYQQALGQGPQFIFQYYREEENGRGNFPPRFSGLQFPNYSSELNVNALELDDSALYLCASSLGSGRAEGELFFGEGSRLTVL.

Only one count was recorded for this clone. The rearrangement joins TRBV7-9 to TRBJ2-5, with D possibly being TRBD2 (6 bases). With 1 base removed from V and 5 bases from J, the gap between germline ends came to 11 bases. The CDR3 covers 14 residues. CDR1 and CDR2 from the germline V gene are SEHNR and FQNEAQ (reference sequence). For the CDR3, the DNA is TGTGCCAGCAGCTTAGTAGGACTAACGGAGACCCAGTACTTC. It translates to CASSLVGLTETQYF.

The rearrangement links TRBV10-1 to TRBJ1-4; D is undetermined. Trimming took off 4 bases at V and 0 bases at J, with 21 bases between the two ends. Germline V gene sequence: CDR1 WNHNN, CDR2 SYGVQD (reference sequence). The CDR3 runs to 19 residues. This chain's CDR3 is CASSGTGSLWLTTNEKLFF. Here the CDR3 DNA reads TGCGCCAGCAGTGGGACCGGGAGCCTCTGGCTTACAACTAATGAAAAACTGTTTTTT.

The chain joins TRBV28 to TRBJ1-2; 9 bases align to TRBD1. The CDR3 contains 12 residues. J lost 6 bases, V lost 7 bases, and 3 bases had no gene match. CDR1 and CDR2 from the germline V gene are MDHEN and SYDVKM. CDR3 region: CASTTGGNGYTF. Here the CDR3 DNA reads TGTGCCAGCACCACAGGGGGCAATGGCTACACCTTC.

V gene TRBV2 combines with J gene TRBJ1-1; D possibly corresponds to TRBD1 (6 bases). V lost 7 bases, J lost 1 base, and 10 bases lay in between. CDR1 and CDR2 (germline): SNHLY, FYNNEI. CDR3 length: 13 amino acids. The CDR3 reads CASKPGQNTEAFF. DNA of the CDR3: TGTGCCAGCAAACCGGGACAGAACACTGAAGCTTTCTTT.